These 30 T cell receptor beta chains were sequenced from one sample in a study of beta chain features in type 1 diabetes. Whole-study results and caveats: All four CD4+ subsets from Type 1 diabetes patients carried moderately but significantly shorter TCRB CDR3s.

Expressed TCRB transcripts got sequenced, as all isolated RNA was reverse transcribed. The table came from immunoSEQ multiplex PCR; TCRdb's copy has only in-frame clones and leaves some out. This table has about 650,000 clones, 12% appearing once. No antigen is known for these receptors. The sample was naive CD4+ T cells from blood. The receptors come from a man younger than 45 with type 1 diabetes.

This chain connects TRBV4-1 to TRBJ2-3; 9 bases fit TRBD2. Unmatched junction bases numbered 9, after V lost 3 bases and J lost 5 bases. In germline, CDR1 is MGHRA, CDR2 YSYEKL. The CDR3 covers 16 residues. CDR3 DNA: TGCGCCAGCAGCCATCCGGGACTAGCAGGAGAAGATACGCAGTATTTT. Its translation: CASSHPGLAGEDTQYF.

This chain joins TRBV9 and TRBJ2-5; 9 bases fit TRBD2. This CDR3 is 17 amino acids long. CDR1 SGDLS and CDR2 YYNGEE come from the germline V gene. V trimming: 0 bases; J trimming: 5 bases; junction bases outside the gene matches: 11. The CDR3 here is CASSVGSRRGGSETQYF. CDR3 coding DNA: TGTGCCAGCAGCGTAGGGTCCCGGCGGGGGGGCAGCGAGACCCAGTACTTC.

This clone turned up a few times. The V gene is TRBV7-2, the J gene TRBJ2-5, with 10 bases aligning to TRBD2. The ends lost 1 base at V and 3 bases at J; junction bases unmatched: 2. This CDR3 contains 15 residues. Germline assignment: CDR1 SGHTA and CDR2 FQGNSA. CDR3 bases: TGTGCCAGCAGCTTAGACCTAGCGGGGGAAGAGACCCAGTACTTC. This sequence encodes CASSLDLAGEETQYF.

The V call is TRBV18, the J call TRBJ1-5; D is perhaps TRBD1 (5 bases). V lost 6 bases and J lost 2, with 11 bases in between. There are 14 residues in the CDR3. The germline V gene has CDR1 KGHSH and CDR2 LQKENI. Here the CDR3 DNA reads TGTGCCAGCTCCTACATGGGGGGCAATCAGCCCCAGCATTTT. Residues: CASSYMGGNQPQHF.

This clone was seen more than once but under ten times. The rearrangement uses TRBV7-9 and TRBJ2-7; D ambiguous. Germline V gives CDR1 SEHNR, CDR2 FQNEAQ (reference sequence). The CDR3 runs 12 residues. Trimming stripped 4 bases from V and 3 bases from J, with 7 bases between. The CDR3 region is CASSSQNYEQYF. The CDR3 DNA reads TGTGCCAGCAGCTCACAGAACTACGAGCAGTACTTC.

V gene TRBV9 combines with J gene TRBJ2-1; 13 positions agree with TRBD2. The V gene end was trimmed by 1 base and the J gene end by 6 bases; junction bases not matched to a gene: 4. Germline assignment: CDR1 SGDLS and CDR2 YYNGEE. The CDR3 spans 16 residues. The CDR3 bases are TGTGCCAGCAGCGTAACAGGACTAGCGGGGGTCAATGAGCAGTTCTTC. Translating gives CASSVTGLAGVNEQFF.

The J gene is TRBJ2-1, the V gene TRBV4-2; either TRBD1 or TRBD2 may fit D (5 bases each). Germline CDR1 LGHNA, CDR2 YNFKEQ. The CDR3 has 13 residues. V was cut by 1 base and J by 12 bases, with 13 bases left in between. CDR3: CASSQGGERGQFF. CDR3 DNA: TGTGCCAGCAGCCAAGGGGGAGAGAGGGGGCAGTTCTTC.

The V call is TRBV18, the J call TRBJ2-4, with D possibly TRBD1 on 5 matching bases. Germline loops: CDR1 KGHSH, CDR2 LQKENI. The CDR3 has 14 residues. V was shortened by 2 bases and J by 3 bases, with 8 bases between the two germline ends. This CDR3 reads CASSPDSLKNIQYF. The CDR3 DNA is TGTGCCAGCTCACCAGACAGCCTCAAAAACATTCAGTACTTC.

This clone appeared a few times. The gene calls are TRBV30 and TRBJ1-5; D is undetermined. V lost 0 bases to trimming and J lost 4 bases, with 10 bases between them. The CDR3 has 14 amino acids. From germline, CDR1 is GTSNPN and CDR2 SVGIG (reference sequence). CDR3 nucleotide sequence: TGTGCCTGGAGTGTAGGGCAGATTAATCAGCCCCAGCATTTT. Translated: CAWSVGQINQPQHF.

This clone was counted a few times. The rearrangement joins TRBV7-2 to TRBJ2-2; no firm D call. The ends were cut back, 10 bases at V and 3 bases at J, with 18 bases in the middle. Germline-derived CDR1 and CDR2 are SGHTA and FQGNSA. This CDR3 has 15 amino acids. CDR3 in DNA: TGTGCCACCCGCCATTCAAGGGTTGACACCGGGGAGCTGTTTTTT. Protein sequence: CATRHSRVDTGELFF.

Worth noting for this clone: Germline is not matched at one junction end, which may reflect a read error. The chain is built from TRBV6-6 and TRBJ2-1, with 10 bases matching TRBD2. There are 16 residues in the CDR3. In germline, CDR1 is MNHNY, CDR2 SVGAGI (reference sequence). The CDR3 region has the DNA TGTGCCAGCAGTTCCGCTAGCGGGGGCTCCTCCAATGAGCAGTTCTTC. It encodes CASSSASGGSSNEQFF.

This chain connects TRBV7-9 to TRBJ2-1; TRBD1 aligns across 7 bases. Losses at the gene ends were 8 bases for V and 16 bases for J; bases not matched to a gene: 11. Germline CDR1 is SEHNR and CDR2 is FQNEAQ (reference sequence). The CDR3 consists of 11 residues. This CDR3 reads CASFVGTEGFF. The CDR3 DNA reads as TGTGCCAGCTTCGTCGGGACAGAGGGATTCTTC.

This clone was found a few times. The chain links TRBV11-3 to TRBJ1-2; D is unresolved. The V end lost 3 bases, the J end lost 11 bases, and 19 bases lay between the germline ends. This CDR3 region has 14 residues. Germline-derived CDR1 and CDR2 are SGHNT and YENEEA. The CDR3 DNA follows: TGTGCCAGCAGCTTCCGACACCCGGCTGGGCCATACACCTTC. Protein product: CASSFRHPAGPYTF.

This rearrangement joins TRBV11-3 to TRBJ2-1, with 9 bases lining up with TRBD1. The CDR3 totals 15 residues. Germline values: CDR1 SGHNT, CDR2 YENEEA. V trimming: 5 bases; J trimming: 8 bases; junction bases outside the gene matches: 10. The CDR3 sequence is CASSTGDRAGDEQFF. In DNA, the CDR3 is TGTGCCAGCAGCACCGGGGACAGGGCGGGTGATGAGCAGTTCTTC.

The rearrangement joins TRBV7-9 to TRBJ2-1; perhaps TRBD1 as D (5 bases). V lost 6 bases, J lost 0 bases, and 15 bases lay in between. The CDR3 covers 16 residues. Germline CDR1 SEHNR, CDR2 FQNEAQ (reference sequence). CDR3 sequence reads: CASSPSLGASYNEQFF. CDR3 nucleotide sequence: TGTGCCAGCAGTCCAAGCCTAGGGGCCTCCTACAATGAGCAGTTCTTC. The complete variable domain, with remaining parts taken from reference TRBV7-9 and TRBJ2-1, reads DTGVSQNPRHKITKRGQNVTFRCDPISEHNRLYWYRQTLGQGPEFLTYFQNEAQLEKSRLLSDRFSAERPKGSFSTLEIQRTEQGDSAMYLCASSPSLGASYNEQFFGPGTRLTVL.

CDR3 sequence reads: CASTLTVEGAKNIQYF. CDR3 coding DNA: TGTGCCAGCACCTTGACAGTCGAAGGAGCCAAAAACATTCAGTACTTC. The rearrangement joins TRBV7-9 to TRBJ2-4, with D possibly being TRBD1 (5 bases). This CDR3 spans 16 amino acids. Trimming shortened V by 7 bases and J by 0 bases, and 16 bases separated the two germline ends. CDR1 and CDR2 (germline): SEHNR, FQNEAQ (reference sequence). The complete variable domain, with remaining parts taken from reference TRBV7-9 and TRBJ2-4, reads DTGVSQNPRHKITKRGQNVTFRCDPISEHNRLYWYRQTLGQGPEFLTYFQNEAQLEKSRLLSDRFSAERPKGSFSTLEIQRTEQGDSAMYLCASTLTVEGAKNIQYFGAGTRLSVL.

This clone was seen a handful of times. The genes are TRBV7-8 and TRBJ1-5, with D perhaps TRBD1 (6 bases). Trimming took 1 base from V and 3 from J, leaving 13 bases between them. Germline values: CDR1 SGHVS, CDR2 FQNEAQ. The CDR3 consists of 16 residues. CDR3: CASSLGGQRNNQPQHF. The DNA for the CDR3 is TGTGCCAGCAGCTTAGGCGGACAGAGGAACAATCAGCCCCAGCATTTT.

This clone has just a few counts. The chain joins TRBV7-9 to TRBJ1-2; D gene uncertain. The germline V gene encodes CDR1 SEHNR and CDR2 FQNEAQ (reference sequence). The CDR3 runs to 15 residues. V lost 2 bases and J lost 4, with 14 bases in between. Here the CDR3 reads CASSLPGRHIYGYTF. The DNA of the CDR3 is TGTGCCAGCAGCTTACCCGGACGGCACATCTATGGCTACACCTTC.

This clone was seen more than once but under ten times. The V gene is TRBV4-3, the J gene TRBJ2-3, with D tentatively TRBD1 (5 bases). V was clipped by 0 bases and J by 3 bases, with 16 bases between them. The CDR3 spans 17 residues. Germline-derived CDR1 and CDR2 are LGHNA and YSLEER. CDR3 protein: CASSQDRGHVGTDTQYF. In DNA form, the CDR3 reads TGCGCCAGCAGCCAAGATAGGGGCCACGTCGGGACAGATACGCAGTATTTT.

The CDR3 is CASSVEGQGLYTQYF. The CDR3 coding sequence is TGTGCCAGCAGCGTAGAGGGACAGGGGCTGTATACGCAGTATTTT. The chain carries TRBV9 and TRBJ2-3, with TRBD1 matching over 10 bases. V shed 0 bases and J 7 bases; nucleotides not matched to a gene: 5. Germline loops: CDR1 SGDLS, CDR2 YYNGEE. The CDR3 has 15 amino acids.

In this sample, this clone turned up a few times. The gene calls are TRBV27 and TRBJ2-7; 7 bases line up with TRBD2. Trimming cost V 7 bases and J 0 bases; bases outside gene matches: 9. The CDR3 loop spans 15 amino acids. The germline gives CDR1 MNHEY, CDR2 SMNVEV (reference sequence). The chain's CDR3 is CASTLGPGGSYEQYF. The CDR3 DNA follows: TGTGCCAGCACTTTGGGCCCGGGGGGCTCCTACGAGCAGTACTTC.

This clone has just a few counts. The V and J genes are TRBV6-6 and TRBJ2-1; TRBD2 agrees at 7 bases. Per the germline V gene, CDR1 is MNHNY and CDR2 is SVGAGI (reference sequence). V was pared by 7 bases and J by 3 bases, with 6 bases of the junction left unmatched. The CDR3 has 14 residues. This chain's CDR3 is CASNGGTLYNEQFF. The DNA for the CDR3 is TGTGCCAGCAACGGGGGGACCCTCTACAATGAGCAGTTCTTC.

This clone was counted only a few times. CDR3 protein: CASSRTSGGLYNEQFF. Here the CDR3 DNA reads TGTGCCAGCAGCCGTACTAGCGGGGGCCTTTACAATGAGCAGTTCTTC. The gene calls are TRBV9 and TRBJ2-1; the match to TRBD2 covers 11 bases. The CDR3 consists of 16 residues. Trimming at V came to 4 bases and at J to 4 bases, leaving 7 bases not matched to a gene. Germline V gene data show CDR1 as SGDLS and CDR2 as YYNGEE.

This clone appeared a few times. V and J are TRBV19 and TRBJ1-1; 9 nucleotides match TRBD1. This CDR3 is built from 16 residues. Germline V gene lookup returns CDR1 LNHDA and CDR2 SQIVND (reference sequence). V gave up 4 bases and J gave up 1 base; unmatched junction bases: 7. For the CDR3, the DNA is TGTGCCAGTAGTACCCCTCCGGACAGGGGGAACACTGAAGCTTTCTTT. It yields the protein CASSTPPDRGNTEAFF.

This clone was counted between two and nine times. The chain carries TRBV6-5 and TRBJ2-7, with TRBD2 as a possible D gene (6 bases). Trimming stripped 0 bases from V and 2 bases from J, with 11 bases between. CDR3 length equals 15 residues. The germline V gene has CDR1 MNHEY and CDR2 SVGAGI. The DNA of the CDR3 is TGTGCCAGCAGTTACTCAGGGAGGTTGGCCTACGAGCAGTACTTC. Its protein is CASSYSGRLAYEQYF.

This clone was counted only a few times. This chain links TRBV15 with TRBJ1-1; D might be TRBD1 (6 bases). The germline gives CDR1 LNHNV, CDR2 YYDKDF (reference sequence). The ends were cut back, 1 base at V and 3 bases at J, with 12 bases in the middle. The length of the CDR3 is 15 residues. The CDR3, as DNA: TGTGCCACCAGCAGAGCTCGGGGGCTTTACACTGAAGCTTTCTTT. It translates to CATSRARGLYTEAFF.

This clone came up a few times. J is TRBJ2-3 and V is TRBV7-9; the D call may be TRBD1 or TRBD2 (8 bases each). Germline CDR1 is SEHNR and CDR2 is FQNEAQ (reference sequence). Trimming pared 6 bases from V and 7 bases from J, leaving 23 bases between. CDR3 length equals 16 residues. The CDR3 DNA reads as TGTGCCAGCAGTACAGGGGGTAGCGGGGCCGGTAATACGCAGTATTTT. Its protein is CASSTGGSGAGNTQYF.

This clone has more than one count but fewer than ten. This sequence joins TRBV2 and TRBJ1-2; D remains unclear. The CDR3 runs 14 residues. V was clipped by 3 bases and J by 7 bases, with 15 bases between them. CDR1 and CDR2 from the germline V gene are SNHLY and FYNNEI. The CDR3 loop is CASSEAPDASGYTF. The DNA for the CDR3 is TGTGCCAGCAGTGAGGCCCCAGATGCATCTGGCTACACCTTC.

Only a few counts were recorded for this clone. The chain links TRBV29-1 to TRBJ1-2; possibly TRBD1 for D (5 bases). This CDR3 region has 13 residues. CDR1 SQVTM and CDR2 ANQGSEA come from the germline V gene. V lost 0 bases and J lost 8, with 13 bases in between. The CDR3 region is CSVEDLLGRGYTF. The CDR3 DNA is TGCAGCGTTGAAGATCTGTTGGGGCGAGGCTACACCTTC. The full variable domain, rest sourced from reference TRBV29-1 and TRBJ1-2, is SAVISQKPSRDICQRGTSLTIQCQVDSQVTMMFWYRQQPGQSLTLIATANQGSEATYESGFVIDKFPISRPNLTFSTLTVSNMSPEDSSIYLCSVEDLLGRGYTFGSGTRLTVV.

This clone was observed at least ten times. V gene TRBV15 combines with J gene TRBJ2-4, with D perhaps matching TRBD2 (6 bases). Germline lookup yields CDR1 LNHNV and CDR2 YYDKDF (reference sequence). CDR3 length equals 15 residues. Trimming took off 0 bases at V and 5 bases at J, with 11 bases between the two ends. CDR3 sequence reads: CATSRDWGGENIQYF. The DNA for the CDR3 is TGTGCCACCAGCAGAGATTGGGGAGGAGAAAACATTCAGTACTTC.